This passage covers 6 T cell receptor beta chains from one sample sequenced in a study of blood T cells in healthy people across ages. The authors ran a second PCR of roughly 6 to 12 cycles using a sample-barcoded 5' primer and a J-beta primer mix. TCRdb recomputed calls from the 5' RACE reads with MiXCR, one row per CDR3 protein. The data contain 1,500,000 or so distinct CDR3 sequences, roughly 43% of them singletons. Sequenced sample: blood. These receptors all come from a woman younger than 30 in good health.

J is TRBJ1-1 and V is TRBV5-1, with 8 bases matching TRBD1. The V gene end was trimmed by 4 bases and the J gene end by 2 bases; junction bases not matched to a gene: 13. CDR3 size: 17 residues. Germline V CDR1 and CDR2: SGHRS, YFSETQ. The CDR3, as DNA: TGCGCCAGCAGCCTGCAAGCTTCCAGGGGGCTAAACACTGAAGCTTTCTTT. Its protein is CASSLQASRGLNTEAFF.

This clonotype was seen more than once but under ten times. The CDR3 here is CASRSPTVAKNIQYF. Here the CDR3 DNA reads TGTGCCAGCAGGTCCCCGACAGTAGCCAAAAACATTCAGTACTTC. The chain combines TRBV28 with TRBJ2-4; D is perhaps TRBD1 (5 bases). Germline values: CDR1 MDHEN, CDR2 SYDVKM. Trimming left V 6 bases short and J 0 bases short, with 12 bases between. The CDR3 contains 15 residues.

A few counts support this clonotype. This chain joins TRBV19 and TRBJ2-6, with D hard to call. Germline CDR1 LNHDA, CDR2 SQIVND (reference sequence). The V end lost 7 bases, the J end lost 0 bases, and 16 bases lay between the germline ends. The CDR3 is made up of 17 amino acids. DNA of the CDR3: TGTGCCAGTAAGACAAACGAAATCCCCTCTGGGGCCAACGTCCTGACTTTC. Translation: CASKTNEIPSGANVLTF.

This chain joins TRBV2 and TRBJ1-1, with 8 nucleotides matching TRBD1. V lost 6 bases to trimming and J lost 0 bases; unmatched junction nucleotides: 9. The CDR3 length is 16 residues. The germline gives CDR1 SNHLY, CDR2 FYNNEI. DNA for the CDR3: TGTGCCAGCAGGCTTAACTCAGGGGGCTTGAACACTGAAGCTTTCTTT. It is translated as CASRLNSGGLNTEAFF.

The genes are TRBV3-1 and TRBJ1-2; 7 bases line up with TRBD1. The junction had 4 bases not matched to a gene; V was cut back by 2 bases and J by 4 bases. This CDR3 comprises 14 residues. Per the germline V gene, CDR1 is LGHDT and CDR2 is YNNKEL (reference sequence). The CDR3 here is CASSQNRGGYGYTF. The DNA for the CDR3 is TGTGCCAGCAGCCAAAACAGGGGAGGCTATGGCTACACCTTC.

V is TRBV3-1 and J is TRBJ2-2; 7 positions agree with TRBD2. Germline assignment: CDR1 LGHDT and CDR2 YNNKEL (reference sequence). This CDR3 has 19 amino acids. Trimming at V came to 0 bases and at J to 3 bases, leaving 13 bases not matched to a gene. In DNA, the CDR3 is TGTGCCAGCAGCCAAGAATATTATGGGACTAACTACCACACCGGGGAGCTGTTTTTT. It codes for CASSQEYYGTNYHTGELFF. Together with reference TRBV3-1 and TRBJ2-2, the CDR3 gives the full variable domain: DTAVSQTPKYLVTQMGNDKSIKCEQNLGHDTMYWYKQDSKKFLKIMFSYNNKELIINETVPNRFSPKSPDKAHLNLHINSLELGDSAVYFCASSQEYYGTNYHTGELFFGEGSRLTVL.